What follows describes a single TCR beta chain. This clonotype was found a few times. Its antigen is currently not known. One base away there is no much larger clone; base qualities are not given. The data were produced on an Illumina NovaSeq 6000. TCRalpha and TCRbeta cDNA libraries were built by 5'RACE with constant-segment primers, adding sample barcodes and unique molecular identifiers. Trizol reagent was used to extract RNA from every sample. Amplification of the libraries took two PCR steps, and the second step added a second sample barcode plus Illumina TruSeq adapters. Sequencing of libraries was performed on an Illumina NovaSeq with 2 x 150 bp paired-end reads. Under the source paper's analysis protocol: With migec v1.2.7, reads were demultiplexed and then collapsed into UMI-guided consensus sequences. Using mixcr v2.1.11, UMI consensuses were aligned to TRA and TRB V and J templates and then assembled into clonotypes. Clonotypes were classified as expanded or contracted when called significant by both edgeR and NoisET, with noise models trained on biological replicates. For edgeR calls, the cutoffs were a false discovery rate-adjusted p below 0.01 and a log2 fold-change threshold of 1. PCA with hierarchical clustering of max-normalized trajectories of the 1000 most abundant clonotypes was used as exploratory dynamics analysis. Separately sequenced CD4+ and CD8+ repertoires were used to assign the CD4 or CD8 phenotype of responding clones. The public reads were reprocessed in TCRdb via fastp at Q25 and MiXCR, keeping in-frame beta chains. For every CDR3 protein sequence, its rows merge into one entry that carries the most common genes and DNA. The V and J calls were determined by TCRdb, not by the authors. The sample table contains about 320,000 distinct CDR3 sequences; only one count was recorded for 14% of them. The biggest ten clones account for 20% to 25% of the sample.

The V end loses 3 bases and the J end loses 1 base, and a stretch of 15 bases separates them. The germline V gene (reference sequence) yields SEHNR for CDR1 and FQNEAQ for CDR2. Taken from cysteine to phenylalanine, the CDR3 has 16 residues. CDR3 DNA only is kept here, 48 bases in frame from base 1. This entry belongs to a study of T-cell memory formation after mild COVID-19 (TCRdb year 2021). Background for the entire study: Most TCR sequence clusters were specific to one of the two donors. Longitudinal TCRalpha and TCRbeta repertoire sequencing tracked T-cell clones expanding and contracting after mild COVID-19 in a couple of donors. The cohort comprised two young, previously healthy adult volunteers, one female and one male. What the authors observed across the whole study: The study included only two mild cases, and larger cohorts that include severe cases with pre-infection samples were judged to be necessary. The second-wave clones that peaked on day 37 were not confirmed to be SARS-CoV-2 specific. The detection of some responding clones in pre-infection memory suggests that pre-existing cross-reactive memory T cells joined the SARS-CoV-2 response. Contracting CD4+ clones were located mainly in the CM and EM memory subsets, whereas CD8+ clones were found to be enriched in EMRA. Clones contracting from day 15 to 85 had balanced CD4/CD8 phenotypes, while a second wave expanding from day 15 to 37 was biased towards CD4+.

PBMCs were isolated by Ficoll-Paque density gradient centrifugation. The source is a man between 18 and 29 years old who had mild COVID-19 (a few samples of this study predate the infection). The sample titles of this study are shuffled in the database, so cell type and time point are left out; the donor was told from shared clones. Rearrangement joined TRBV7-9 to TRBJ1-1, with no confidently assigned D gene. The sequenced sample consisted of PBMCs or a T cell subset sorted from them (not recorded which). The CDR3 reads CASSFLYQSENTEAFF. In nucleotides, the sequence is TGTGCCAGCAGCTTCCTCTACCAATCGGAGAACACTGAAGCTTTCTTT.